This TCR beta chain was identified in a study of blood T cell repertoires in COVID-19. Overall study context: Samples came from the United States, Italy and Spain, spanning acute and convalescent COVID-19. T cells, B-cell-depleted T cells, or PBMCs provided the cDNA or gDNA that served as material.

V was clipped by 3 bases and J by 1 base, with 6 bases between them. Germline values: CDR1 KGHDR, CDR2 SFDVKD. The CDR3 is 14 residues long. Clinical history as reported by participants underpinned cohort assignment. Cohort 3 donors counted as recovered after two negative PCRs, clearance, or resolved symptoms. The repertoire was sequenced with immunoSEQ multiplex PCR; TCRdb's copy has only in-frame clones and lacks some. The repertoire holds hundreds of thousands of clones, with about nine tenths as singletons. The sample taken for sequencing was PBMCs or T cells enriched from blood (not recorded which). The chain combines TRBV24-1 with TRBJ1-5; no clear D. This TCR came from a young man who had recovered from COVID-19. CDR3 in amino acids: CATSDRRSNQPQHF. CDR3 nucleotides: TGTGCCACCAGTGATAGGAGGAGCAATCAGCCCCAGCATTTT.